Listed here are 9 T cell receptor beta chains from one sample, sequenced in a study. MiXCR was run by TCRdb on the 5' RACE reads, yielding one entry per CDR3 protein. The sample holds tens of thousands of distinct CDR3 sequences, approximately 23% seen once. Material for sequencing was tumor-infiltrating naive CD4+ T cells sorted from the breast tumor. Documented subset: naive CD4+ T cells, CD4+CD45RA+CD25-. The receptor source for this set is a female donor with breast cancer.

This clonotype was seen repeatedly, ten times or more. This chain joins TRBV28 and TRBJ2-4, with no clear D. Trimming removed 5 bases from V and 0 bases from J, with 8 bases in between. This CDR3 comprises 14 residues. Germline CDR1 MDHEN, CDR2 SYDVKM. This CDR3 reads CASSQALAKNIQYF. DNA for the CDR3: TGTGCCAGCAGTCAAGCCCTAGCCAAAAACATTCAGTACTTC.

The chain has TRBV6-2 or TRBV6-3 and TRBJ1-1, with D uncertain. With 7 bases removed from V and 3 bases from J, the gap between germline ends came to 6 bases. The CDR3 length is 11 residues. Germline CDR1 reads MNHEY; CDR2 reads SVGEGT. CDR3 DNA sequence: TGTGCCAGCACCCAATACACTGAAGCTTTCTTT. Translation: CASTQYTEAFF.

As to this clonotype: A much larger clone differs by one base, so this may be a read error. V gene TRBV6-2 or TRBV6-3 combines with J gene TRBJ1-1; D is unresolved. This CDR3 contains 16 residues. Between the trimmed V and J ends, which lost 5 bases and 1 base, there was a span of 17 bases. Germline CDR1 MNHEY, CDR2 SVGEGT. CDR3 sequence (DNA): TGTGCCAGCAGTCACAACCCGACGTTAAAGAACACTGAAGCTTTCTTT. Its protein is CASSHNPTLKNTEAFF.

This clonotype was counted only a few times. V and J are TRBV20-1 and TRBJ2-7; 9 bases fit TRBD2. V lost 3 bases to trimming and J lost 3 bases; unmatched junction nucleotides: 6. Germline assignment: CDR1 DFQATT and CDR2 SNEGSKA (reference sequence). The CDR3 is 14 residues long. CDR3 loop: CSASFSGGRYEQYF. CDR3 coding DNA: TGCAGTGCTAGTTTTAGCGGGGGACGCTACGAGCAGTACTTC.

J is TRBJ1-2 and V is TRBV10-3, with TRBD1 matching 7 bases. Germline values: CDR1 ENHRY, CDR2 SYGVKD. This CDR3 is 13 amino acids long. V lost 4 bases, J lost 8 bases, and 7 bases stayed unmatched. CDR3 amino acids: CAISATGDSGYTF. CDR3 bases: TGTGCCATCAGTGCTACAGGGGATTCAGGCTACACCTTC.

This clonotype was observed a few times. The CDR3 region has the DNA TGTGCCAGCAGCCAAGATTCCACAAGCAATAGCAATCAGCCCCAGCATTTT. It encodes CASSQDSTSNSNQPQHF. The V and J genes are TRBV4-2 and TRBJ1-5; no clear D. V was cut by 0 bases and J by 0 bases, with 12 bases left in between. The CDR3 contains 17 residues. CDR1 is LGHNA, CDR2 YNFKEQ, per germline.

The gene calls are TRBV7-2 and TRBJ1-2; D remains ambiguous. Per germline, CDR1 SGHTA and CDR2 FQGNSA. CDR3 length: 15 amino acids. V was shortened by 0 bases and J by 3 bases, with 11 bases between the two germline ends. DNA for the CDR3: TGTGCCAGCAGCTTAGCACAACTCACTGACTATGGCTACACCTTC. It specifies CASSLAQLTDYGYTF.

This clonotype appeared many times. The gene calls are TRBV4-3 and TRBJ1-1; D is unclear. The CDR3 length is 12 residues. In germline, CDR1 is LGHNA, CDR2 YSLEER. The ends were cut back, 1 base at V and 7 bases at J, with 7 bases in the middle. The CDR3 loop is CASSQVGSEAFF. The CDR3 bases are TGCGCCAGCAGCCAAGTGGGGAGTGAAGCTTTCTTT.

The table lists this clonotype with a few counts. The chain combines TRBV5-1 with TRBJ2-6; D possibly corresponds to TRBD2 (5 bases). CDR1 is SGHRS, CDR2 YFSETQ, per germline. The length of the CDR3 is 14 residues. Deletions cut 6 bases from V and 1 base from J, with 8 bases between. The DNA of the CDR3 is TGCGCCAGCAAGGAGGTTTCTGGGGCCAACGTCCTGACTTTC. Its translation is CASKEVSGANVLTF.